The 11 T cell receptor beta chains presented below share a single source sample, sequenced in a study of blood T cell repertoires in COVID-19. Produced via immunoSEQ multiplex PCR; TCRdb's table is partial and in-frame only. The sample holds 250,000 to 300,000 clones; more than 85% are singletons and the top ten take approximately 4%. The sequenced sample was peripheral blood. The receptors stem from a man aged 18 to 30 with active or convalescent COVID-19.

The CDR3 reads CASSPLGEVEAFF. The CDR3, as DNA: TGTGCCAGCTCACCCCTAGGGGAGGTTGAAGCTTTCTTT. The genes are TRBV18 and TRBJ1-1, with D possibly being TRBD1 (5 bases). The CDR3 contains 13 residues. The V end was cut by 3 bases, the J end by 7 bases, with 12 bases between. From germline, CDR1 is KGHSH and CDR2 LQKENI.

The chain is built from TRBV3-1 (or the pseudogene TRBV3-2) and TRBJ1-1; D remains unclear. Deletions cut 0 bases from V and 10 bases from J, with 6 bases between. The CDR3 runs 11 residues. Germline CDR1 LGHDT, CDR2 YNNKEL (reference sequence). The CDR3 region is CASSQDRIAFF. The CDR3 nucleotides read TGTGCCAGCAGCCAAGACAGGATAGCTTTCTTT.

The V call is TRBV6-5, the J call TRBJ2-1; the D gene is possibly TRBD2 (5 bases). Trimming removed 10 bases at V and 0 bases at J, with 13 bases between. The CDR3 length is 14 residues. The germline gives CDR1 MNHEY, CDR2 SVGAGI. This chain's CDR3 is CATDSDSSYNEQFF. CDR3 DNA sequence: TGTGCCACTGATAGCGATTCCTCCTACAATGAGCAGTTCTTC.

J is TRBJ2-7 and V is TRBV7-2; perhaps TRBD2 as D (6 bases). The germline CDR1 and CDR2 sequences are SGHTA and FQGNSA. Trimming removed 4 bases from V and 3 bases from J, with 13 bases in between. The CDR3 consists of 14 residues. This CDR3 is CASSYIPGLYEQYF. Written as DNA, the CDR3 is TGTGCCAGCAGCTACATACCGGGACTCTACGAGCAGTACTTC.

The CDR3 here is CASSPGQGHQETQYF. CDR3 DNA: TGTGCCAGCAGCCCGGGACAGGGGCACCAAGAGACCCAGTACTTC. This chain connects TRBV2 to TRBJ2-5; 10 bases are shared with TRBD1. V was pared by 6 bases and J by 0 bases, with 4 bases of the junction left unmatched. Germline lookup yields CDR1 SNHLY and CDR2 FYNNEI. The length of the CDR3 is 15 residues.

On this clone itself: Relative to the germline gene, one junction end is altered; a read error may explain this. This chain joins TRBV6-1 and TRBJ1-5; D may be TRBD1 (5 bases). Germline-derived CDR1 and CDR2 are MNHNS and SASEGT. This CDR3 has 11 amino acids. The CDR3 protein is CASSERTTWSF. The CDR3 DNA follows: TGTGCCAGCAGTGAAAGGACAACATGGTCTTTT.

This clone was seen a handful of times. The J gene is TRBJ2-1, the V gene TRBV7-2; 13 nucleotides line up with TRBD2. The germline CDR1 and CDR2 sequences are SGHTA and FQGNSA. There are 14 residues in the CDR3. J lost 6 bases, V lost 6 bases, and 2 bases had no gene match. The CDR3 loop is CASRLAGGINEQFF. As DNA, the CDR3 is TGTGCCAGCAGACTAGCGGGAGGGATCAATGAGCAGTTCTTC.

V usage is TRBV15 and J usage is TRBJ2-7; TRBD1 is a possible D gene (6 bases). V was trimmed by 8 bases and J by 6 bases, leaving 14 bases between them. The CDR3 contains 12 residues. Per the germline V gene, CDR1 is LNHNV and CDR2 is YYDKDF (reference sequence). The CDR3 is CATQQGKGEQYF. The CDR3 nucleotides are TGTGCCACCCAGCAGGGGAAGGGCGAGCAGTACTTC. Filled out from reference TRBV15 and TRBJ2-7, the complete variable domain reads DAMVIQNPRYQVTQFGKPVTLSCSQTLNHNVMYWYQQKSSQAPKLLFHYYDKDFNNEADTPDNFQSRRPNTSFCFLDIRSPGLGDTAMYLCATQQGKGEQYFGPGTRLTVT.

Here the CDR3 reads CASRKDRRAGANVLTF. CDR3 coding DNA: TGTGCCAGTAGAAAAGACAGGCGGGCTGGGGCCAACGTCCTGACTTTC. The V gene is TRBV19, the J gene TRBJ2-6; weak D call: TRBD1 (6 bases). Trimming took 6 bases from V and 2 from J, leaving 14 bases between them. The germline gives CDR1 LNHDA, CDR2 SQIVND (reference sequence). The CDR3 consists of 16 residues.

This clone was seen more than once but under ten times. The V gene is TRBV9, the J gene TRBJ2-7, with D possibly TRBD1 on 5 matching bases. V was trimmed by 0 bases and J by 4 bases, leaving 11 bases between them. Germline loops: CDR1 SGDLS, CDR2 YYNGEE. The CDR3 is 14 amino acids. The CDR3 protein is CASSVAAGQYEQYF. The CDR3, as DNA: TGTGCCAGCAGCGTAGCGGCAGGGCAGTACGAGCAGTACTTC.

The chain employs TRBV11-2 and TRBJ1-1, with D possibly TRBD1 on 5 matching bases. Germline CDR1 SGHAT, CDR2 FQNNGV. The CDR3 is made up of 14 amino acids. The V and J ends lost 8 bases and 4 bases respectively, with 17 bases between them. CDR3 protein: CASGHRWEGTEAFF. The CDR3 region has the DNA TGTGCCAGCGGACACAGGTGGGAGGGCACTGAAGCTTTCTTT.